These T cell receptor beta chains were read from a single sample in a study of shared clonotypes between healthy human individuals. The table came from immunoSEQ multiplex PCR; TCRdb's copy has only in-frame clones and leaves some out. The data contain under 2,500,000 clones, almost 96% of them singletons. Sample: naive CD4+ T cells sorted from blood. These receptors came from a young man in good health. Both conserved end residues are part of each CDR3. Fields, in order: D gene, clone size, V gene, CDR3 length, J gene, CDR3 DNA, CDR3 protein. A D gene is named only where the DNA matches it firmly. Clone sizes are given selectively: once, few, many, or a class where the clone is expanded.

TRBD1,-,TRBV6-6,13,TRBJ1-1,TGTGCCAGCAGTTACTTACAGGGGACTGAAGCTTTCTTT,CASSYLQGTEAFF
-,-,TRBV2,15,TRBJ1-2,TGTGCCAGCAGTAGCACAGGGAAGGTTAACTATGGCTACACCTTC,CASSSTGKVNYGYTF
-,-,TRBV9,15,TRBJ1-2,TGTGCCAGCAGCGTCGGAGACGCTGGAGGGGATGGCTACACCTTC,CASSVGDAGGDGYTF
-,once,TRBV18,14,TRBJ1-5,TGTGCCAGCTCACCAGGGGATAGCAATCAGCCCCAGCATTTT,CASSPGDSNQPQHF
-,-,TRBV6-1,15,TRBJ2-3,TGTGCCAGCAGGAGGAGTGGGACTTACAAGGATACGCAGTATTTT,CASRRSGTYKDTQYF
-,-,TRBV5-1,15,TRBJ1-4,TGCGCCAGCAGGGCAACAGGTTCAACTAATGAAAAACTGTTTTTT,CASRATGSTNEKLFF
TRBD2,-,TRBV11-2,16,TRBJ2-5,TGTGCCAGCAGCCGAGGGTCTAGCGGTTCTCGGGAGACCCAGTACTTC,CASSRGSSGSRETQYF
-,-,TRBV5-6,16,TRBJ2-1,TGTGCCAGCAGCCGCCTGTTGGGTAATGTCTACAATGAGCAGTTCTTC,CASSRLLGNVYNEQFF
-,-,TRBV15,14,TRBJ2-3,TGTGCCACCAGCCAGGGGGGCCCGGGGGATACGCAGTATTTT,CATSQGGPGDTQYF
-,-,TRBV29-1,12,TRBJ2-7,TGCAGCGTTTTTATTGGAACCTACGAGCAGTACTTC,CSVFIGTYEQYF
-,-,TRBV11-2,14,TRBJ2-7,TGTGCCAGCAGCTTAGACGGGGGCAGCTACGAGCAGTACTTC,CASSLDGGSYEQYF
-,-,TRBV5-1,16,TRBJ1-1,TGCGCCAGCAGCATTGGAGGGGGTCTTGGTGGCACTGAAGCTTTCTTT,CASSIGGGLGGTEAFF
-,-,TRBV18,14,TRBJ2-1,TGTGCCAGCTCACCGCTGGAATCCGCCAATGAGCAGTTCTTC,CASSPLESANEQFF
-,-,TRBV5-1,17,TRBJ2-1,TGCGCCAGCAGCTTGTCCCCGAGGGTTAGCCTAAGGAATGAGCAGTTCTTC,CASSLSPRVSLRNEQFF
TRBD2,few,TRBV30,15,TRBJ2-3,TGTGCCCGGTCGACTAGCGGGAGTCCAACAGATACGCAGTATTTT,CARSTSGSPTDTQYF
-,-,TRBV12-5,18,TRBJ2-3,TGTGCTAGTGGTTTGGTTTTAGGAGGGGGGGACAGCACAGATACGCAGTATTTT,CASGLVLGGGDSTDTQYF
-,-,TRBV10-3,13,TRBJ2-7,TGTGCCATCCAGGAGACCTCTTCCTACGAGCAGTACTTC,CAIQETSSYEQYF